This note documents a single TCR beta chain sequence. Its target is not known. The source of the sample is a study of blood T cells in healthy people across ages. Whole-study results and caveats: The donors' CMV status was not determined, possibly confounding changes in expanded clonotypes.

The V and J ends lost 4 bases and 7 bases, in that order; junction bases with no gene match: 5. CDR1 and CDR2 from the germline V gene are MNHNY and SVGAGI (reference sequence). The CDR3 is made up of 13 amino acids. Through a sample-barcoded 5' primer and a J-beta primer mix, a second PCR was run for roughly 6 to 11 cycles. With 12 random nucleotides, a template-switch adaptor tagged each individual cDNA molecule. TCRdb analysed the 5' RACE reads with MiXCR anew, one entry per CDR3 protein. The sample lists about 1.8 million distinct CDR3 sequences; roughly 52% were seen once. PBMCs were isolated at a quantity of at least 6 million per sample.

This clonotype originated in a woman aged 40 to 50 in good health. The sequencing input was blood. The chain links TRBV6-6 to TRBJ2-5; 8 nucleotides match TRBD2. The CDR3 spells CASSSREGGTQYF. For the CDR3, the DNA is TGTGCCAGCAGTTCCCGGGAGGGTGGGACCCAGTACTTC.